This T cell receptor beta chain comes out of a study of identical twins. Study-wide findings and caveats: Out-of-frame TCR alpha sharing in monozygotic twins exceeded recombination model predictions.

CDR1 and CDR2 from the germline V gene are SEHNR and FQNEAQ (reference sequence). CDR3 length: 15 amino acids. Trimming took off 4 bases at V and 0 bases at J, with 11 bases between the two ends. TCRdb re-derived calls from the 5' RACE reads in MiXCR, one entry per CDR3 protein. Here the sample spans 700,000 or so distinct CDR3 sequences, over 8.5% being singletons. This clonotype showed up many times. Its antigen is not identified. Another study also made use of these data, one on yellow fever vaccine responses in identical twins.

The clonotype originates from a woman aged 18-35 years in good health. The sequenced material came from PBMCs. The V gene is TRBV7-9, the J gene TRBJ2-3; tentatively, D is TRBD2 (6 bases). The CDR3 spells CASSSAGRSTDTQYF. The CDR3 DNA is TGTGCCAGCAGCTCCGCGGGACGGAGCACAGATACGCAGTATTTT.